The 2 T cell receptor beta chains below come from one sample, sequenced in a study of blood T cells in healthy people across ages. Using a J-beta primer mix together with a sample-barcoded 5' primer, a second PCR was run for roughly 7 to 12 cycles. TCRdb fed the 5' RACE reads into MiXCR, producing one record per CDR3 protein. There are some 1.6 million distinct CDR3 sequences in the sample; 30% to 40% occur only once, and approximately 11% lies in the top ten. Sequenced: blood. Receptors were obtained from a woman in her 30s in good health.

The sample holds many counts of this clonotype. V and J are TRBV6-4 and TRBJ2-3, with 11 bases aligning to TRBD2. This CDR3 is 16 amino acids long. Unmatched junction bases numbered 4, after V lost 4 bases and J lost 1 base. Germline CDR1 and CDR2: MRHNA and SNTAGT. The DNA for the CDR3 is TGTGCCAGCAGTGTCGAGACTAGCGGGGGCACAGATACGCAGTATTTT. It is translated as CASSVETSGGTDTQYF.

The chain employs TRBV2 and TRBJ2-7; D may be TRBD2 (6 bases). Germline CDR1 SNHLY, CDR2 FYNNEI. Trimming removed 8 bases from V and 3 bases from J, with 11 bases in between. The CDR3 has 12 amino acids. The CDR3 DNA sequence: TGTGCCAGCGAAGGGAGGAGCTACGAGCAGTACTTC. It codes for CASEGRSYEQYF.